The rows below give T cell receptor beta chains drawn from one sample of a study of cytomegalovirus exposure and HLA in healthy donors. Libraries were prepared by immunoSEQ multiplex PCR; TCRdb keeps only in-frame clonotypes and omits some of them. The sample carries 160,000 or so clones, approximately 80% recorded once. The sample taken for sequencing was PBMCs. These receptors all stem from a male donor in good health and CMV-seropositive. Each CDR3 is given with its conserved first and last residue.

TRBV2	TRBJ2-1	13	CASSEDREVEQFF
TRBV4-3	TRBJ1-2	15	CASSQDWAGARGYTF
TRBV7-2	TRBJ1-1	14	CASSLGGGNTEAFF
TRBV28	TRBJ1-1	12	CASKRMDREAFF
TRBV19	TRBJ2-2	14	CASSKDRGTGELFF
TRBV13	TRBJ2-7	14	CASSLRGEAYEQYF
TRBV28	TRBJ2-7	15	CASSSVEGYLLEQYF
TRBV30	TRBJ1-1	13	CAWSRLLNTEAFF
TRBV2	TRBJ2-7	10	CASREDKQYF
TRBV7-2	TRBJ2-7	17	CASSYSSTSGSSYEQYF
TRBV4-3	TRBJ1-5	13	CASSRGAGLPQHF
TRBV28	TRBJ1-1	14	CATRTGWMNTEAFF
TRBV11-2	TRBJ1-4	16	CASSLVSGGNGGKLFF
TRBV30	TRBJ1-2	13	CAWTGTGGYGYTF
TRBV4-1	TRBJ1-5	18	CASSQGGSLSISNQPQHF
TRBV11-2	TRBJ2-7	16	CASSLRQGGSVFEQYF
TRBV5-4	TRBJ2-7	14	CASSPGGTNYEQYF
TRBV5-1	TRBJ2-3	16	CASSLSRQNRGDTQYF
TRBV5-6	TRBJ1-3	13	CASSFSVGNTIYF
TRBV11-2	TRBJ2-7	15	CASSPLAGVWYEQYF
TRBV18	TRBJ2-7	16	CASSLAASGFPYEQYF
TRBV14	TRBJ2-5	14	CASSATGVRKTQYF
TRBV5-5	TRBJ1-1	18	CASSLAGGGSGLATEAFF
TRBV11-2	TRBJ1-1	17	CASSFHRSPGLNTEAFF
TRBV18	TRBJ1-5	15	CASSPEGHINQPQHF
TRBV5-1	TRBJ2-2	16	CASTSEAGEYTGELFF
TRBV18	TRBJ1-2	15	CASSPPNTGDYGYTF
TRBV4-3	TRBJ1-1	14	CASSQDVGGYEAFF
TRBV29-1	TRBJ1-1	12	CSVETLNTEAFF
TRBV19	TRBJ1-2	15	CASSISRGQGYGYTF
TRBV5-4	TRBJ1-1	14	CASSPQIGDTEAFF
TRBV25-1	TRBJ1-2	16	CASSELDRQFVYGYTF
TRBV30	TRBJ2-5	14	CAWSAIAGRETQYF
TRBV15	TRBJ1-4	16	CATSRDGGQPNEKLFF
TRBV5-6	TRBJ2-1	16	CASSSILAGDLNEQFF
TRBV27	TRBJ2-7	13	CASSPFLRYEQYF
TRBV7-9	TRBJ1-2	14	CASSLTGTVFGYTF
TRBV9	TRBJ1-1	14	CASSVGLGNTEAFF
TRBV27	TRBJ2-2	16	CASSALAGGKTGELFF
TRBV4-1	TRBJ1-5	12	CASSGRDSEQHF
TRBV19	TRBJ2-3	16	CASRNRGNFPVEKLYF
TRBV27	TRBJ1-2	15	CASSFGDREGYGYTF